This record looks at one TCR beta chain sequence and its context. PCR was performed using 60 Vbeta and 13 Jbeta primers. This table comes from immunoSEQ multiplex PCR, and its TCRdb copy is limited to in-frame clones, with some not included. The table includes 95,000 to 150,000 clones, approximately 80% detected once. This sample was taken from a study of cytomegalovirus exposure and HLA in healthy donors. Trimming cost V 2 bases and J 8 bases; bases outside gene matches: 9. The CDR3 contains 15 residues. Germline-derived CDR1 and CDR2 are SGHTA and FQGNSA. The TCR was taken from a woman between 35 and 50 years old in good health and CMV-seropositive. Sequenced input: PBMCs. The J gene is TRBJ1-2, the V gene TRBV7-2, with 9 bases matching TRBD1. The CDR3 DNA sequence: TGTGCCAGCAGCTTAATCGGACAGGGGAGCAAGGGCTACACCTTC. The encoded protein is CASSLIGQGSKGYTF.